A single sample gave rise to the 28 T cell receptor beta chains below, sequenced in a study of blood T cell repertoires in COVID-19 (TCRdb year 2020). The library came from the immunoSEQ multiplex PCR assay. Entries here come from immuneACCESS through TCRdb and include only in-frame sequences with V and J called. Some clones fail to appear in such tables; in the studies checked, an unresolved V gene covers under half of the shortfall, and the cause of the remainder is unknown. In this sample the table shows about 100,000 clones, roughly 87% of which occur a single time. The biggest ten clones account for 5.5% to 6.5% of the sample. Specimen: peripheral blood. The receptors were sampled from a woman aged 55-70 years with acute or convalescent COVID-19.

The chain has TRBV28 and TRBJ1-4, with no clear D. V was clipped by 3 bases and J by 6 bases, with 11 bases between them. Germline assignment: CDR1 MDHEN and CDR2 SYDVKM. This CDR3 comprises 14 residues. The CDR3 DNA sequence: TGTGCCAGCAGTTTCCCTATGAACGATGAAAAACTGTTTTTT. It encodes CASSFPMNDEKLFF.

V is TRBV28 and J is TRBJ2-5; 8 nucleotides agree with TRBD1. This CDR3 spans 16 amino acids. The germline gives CDR1 MDHEN, CDR2 SYDVKM. V trimming: 10 bases; J trimming: 5 bases; junction bases outside the gene matches: 18. DNA of the CDR3: TGTGCCACCGCCCCCGGGACAGGATATAGCTTGGAGACCCAGTACTTC. This sequence encodes CATAPGTGYSLETQYF.

The V gene is TRBV3-1 (or the pseudogene TRBV3-2), the J gene TRBJ2-2, with TRBD1 matching 7 bases. The junction had 1 base not matched to a gene; V was cut back by 4 bases and J by 8 bases. Germline assignment: CDR1 LGHDT and CDR2 YNNKEL (reference sequence). This CDR3 is 12 amino acids long. This CDR3 is CASSRTGGELFF. CDR3 coding DNA: TGTGCCAGCAGCCGGACAGGAGGGGAGCTGTTTTTT.

In its sample, this clone was seen a few times. This chain uses TRBV28 with TRBJ1-6; a possible D gene is TRBD1 (6 bases). Germline CDR1 reads MDHEN; CDR2 reads SYDVKM. The CDR3 spans 17 residues. V lost 3 bases, J lost 4 bases, and 16 bases lay in between. This chain's CDR3 is CASSLEDGDIYNSPLHF. CDR3 coding DNA: TGTGCCAGCAGTTTGGAGGACGGGGACATATATAATTCACCCCTCCACTTT.

The V gene is TRBV9, the J gene TRBJ1-1; D is undetermined. Germline loops: CDR1 SGDLS, CDR2 YYNGEE. V was shortened by 0 bases and J by 5 bases, with 11 bases between the two germline ends. The CDR3 consists of 14 residues. In DNA, the CDR3 is TGTGCCAGCAGCGTAGAGCCGGGTGGTACTGAAGCTTTCTTT. It specifies CASSVEPGGTEAFF.

This chain uses TRBV15 with TRBJ2-3; no clear D gene. Germline CDR1 reads LNHNV; CDR2 reads YYDKDF (reference sequence). Trimming removed 5 bases at V and 3 bases at J, with 9 bases between. The length of the CDR3 is 13 residues. The CDR3: CATSGLGTDTQYF. The CDR3 DNA reads TGTGCCACCAGCGGCCTTGGTACAGATACGCAGTATTTT.

This clone has a single count. V is TRBV30 and J is TRBJ1-6; 11 nucleotides agree with TRBD1. CDR1 is GTSNPN, CDR2 SVGIG, per germline (reference sequence). This CDR3 is built from 18 residues. V shed 4 bases and J 3 bases; nucleotides not matched to a gene: 11. CDR3 nucleotides: TGTGCCTGGAATTACCGGGACAGGGGGTATGGCTATAATTCACCCCTCCACTTT. This gives the protein CAWNYRDRGYGYNSPLHF.

The rearrangement uses TRBV10-1 and TRBJ2-3; TRBD1 matches 10 bases. The length of the CDR3 is 16 residues. Germline V CDR1 and CDR2: WNHNN, SYGVQD (reference sequence). Trimming removed 8 bases from V and 0 bases from J; junction bases left unmatched: 8. Here the CDR3 DNA reads TGCGCCAGCGGGGACAGGGGCACCTTTAGCACAGATACGCAGTATTTT. This codes for CASGDRGTFSTDTQYF.

This clone was seen a few times. The genes are TRBV19 and TRBJ2-3, with TRBD2 identical over 7 bases. V was clipped by 0 bases and J by 1 base; unmatched bases: 4. The germline CDR1 and CDR2 sequences are LNHDA and SQIVND (reference sequence). The CDR3 sequence is 16 residues long. The DNA for the CDR3 is TGTGCCAGTAGTATAGATGTGGGGGGGGGCACAGATACGCAGTATTTT. This gives the protein CASSIDVGGGTDTQYF.

The chain links TRBV21-1 to TRBJ1-2; TRBD1, the table's D call, was not compared with the DNA. TRBV21-1 is recorded as a pseudogene. This CDR3 contains 17 residues. This CDR3 is CASSKARRNRVKRGYTF. Here the CDR3 DNA reads TGTGCCAGCAGCAAAGCTCGTAGGAACAGGGTCAAACGGGGCTACACCTTC.

CDR3 loop: CASSLVLADEQFF. The CDR3 region has the DNA TGCGCCAGCAGCTTGGTACTAGCTGATGAGCAGTTCTTC. This sequence joins TRBV5-1 and TRBJ2-1; the D gene is possibly TRBD2 (6 bases). V lost 0 bases and J 8 bases, leaving 9 bases between the germline ends. CDR3 length: 13 residues. Germline-derived CDR1 and CDR2 are SGHRS and YFSETQ. The variable domain in full, completed from reference TRBV5-1 and TRBJ2-1, reads KAGVTQTPRYLIKTRGQQVTLSCSPISGHRSVSWYQQTPGQGLQFLFEYFSETQRNKGNFPGRFSGRQFSNSRSEMNVSTLELGDSALYLCASSLVLADEQFFGPGTRLTVL.

This clone is a singleton in its sample. This chain connects TRBV5-1 to TRBJ2-3; 7 bases map to TRBD1. The CDR3 totals 15 residues. The germline V gene has CDR1 SGHRS and CDR2 YFSETQ. The ends lost 7 bases at V and 3 bases at J; junction bases unmatched: 11. The CDR3 DNA reads TGCGCCAGCGGAAAGGGACAGAGGGAAACAGATACGCAGTATTTT. It yields the protein CASGKGQRETDTQYF.

The rearrangement uses TRBV11-2 and TRBJ2-2, with 12 bases matching TRBD1. The CDR3 is made up of 16 amino acids. With 5 bases clipped from V and 4 bases from J, the junction kept 5 bases outside the gene matches. The germline gives CDR1 SGHAT, CDR2 FQNNGV. The CDR3 here is CASSRDRGQGTGELFF. The CDR3 nucleotides are TGTGCCAGCAGCCGGGACAGGGGGCAGGGCACCGGGGAGCTGTTTTTT.

Only a few counts were recorded for this clone. This sequence joins TRBV3-1 (or the pseudogene TRBV3-2) and TRBJ2-3; D gene ambiguous. From germline, CDR1 is LGHDT and CDR2 YNNKEL (reference sequence). V dropped 5 bases and J dropped 4 bases, with 7 bases sitting between them. This CDR3 is 12 amino acids long. CDR3 amino acids: CASSYHSDTQYF. CDR3 bases: TGTGCCAGCAGCTACCACTCAGATACGCAGTATTTT.

As DNA, the CDR3 is TGCAGCGTTGATTTAGCGCAGGAGACCCAGTACTTC. This sequence encodes CSVDLAQETQYF. The rearrangement joins TRBV29-1 to TRBJ2-5; D possibly corresponds to TRBD2 (5 bases). From germline, CDR1 is SQVTM and CDR2 ANQGSEA. This CDR3 region has 12 residues. Trimming left V 3 bases short and J 5 bases short, with 10 bases between. Using reference TRBV29-1 and TRBJ2-5 for the parts outside the CDR3, the full variable domain is SAVISQKPSRDICQRGTSLTIQCQVDSQVTMMFWYRQQPGQSLTLIATANQGSEATYESGFVIDKFPISRPNLTFSTLTVSNMSPEDSSIYLCSVDLAQETQYFGPGTRLLVL.

The chain has TRBV10-2 and TRBJ1-1; a possible D gene is TRBD1 (6 bases). The CDR3 runs 15 residues. Trimming removed 2 bases at V and 1 base at J, with 11 bases between. Per germline, CDR1 WSHSY and CDR2 SAAADI. Written as DNA, the CDR3 is TGCGCCAGCAGTGAGGGGCGGGGGGCGAACACTGAAGCTTTCTTT. The encoded protein is CASSEGRGANTEAFF.

The chain couples TRBV12-5 to TRBJ1-2, with D perhaps matching TRBD1 (5 bases). In germline, CDR1 is LGHNT, CDR2 FRNRAP. Trimming shortened V by 5 bases and J by 3 bases, and 10 bases separated the two germline ends. CDR3 size: 13 residues. CDR3 region: CASGHGQYYGYTF. In nucleotides, the CDR3 is TGTGCTAGTGGTCACGGACAATACTATGGCTACACCTTC.

V is TRBV6-5 and J is TRBJ1-5, with D unresolved. Germline CDR1 reads MNHEY; CDR2 reads SVGAGI. The CDR3 spans 13 residues. Trimming took 0 bases from V and 6 from J, leaving 6 bases between them. This chain's CDR3 is CASSYSEGQPQHF. The CDR3 region has the DNA TGTGCCAGCAGTTACTCGGAGGGTCAGCCCCAGCATTTT.

This clone showed up just once. The chain recombines TRBV9 with TRBJ2-7; D is possibly TRBD1 (6 bases). The CDR3 covers 13 residues. From germline, CDR1 is SGDLS and CDR2 YYNGEE. With 2 bases removed from V and 3 bases from J, the gap between germline ends came to 9 bases. The CDR3 protein is CASSVGADYEQYF. CDR3 nucleotides: TGTGCCAGCAGCGTGGGGGCGGACTACGAGCAGTACTTC.

The rearrangement uses TRBV6-2 or TRBV6-3 and TRBJ2-2; TRBD2 might be the D (6 bases). Germline-derived CDR1 and CDR2 are MNHEY and SVGEGT. CDR3 length equals 15 residues. Trimming shortened V by 5 bases and J by 0 bases, and 10 bases separated the two germline ends. CDR3 in amino acids: CASSRDLTNTGELFF. CDR3 DNA sequence: TGTGCCAGCAGTCGGGACTTGACGAACACCGGGGAGCTGTTTTTT.

The chain links TRBV15 to TRBJ2-2, with unresolved D. This CDR3 contains 14 residues. The germline V gene has CDR1 LNHNV and CDR2 YYDKDF (reference sequence). V dropped 5 bases and J dropped 0 bases, with 7 bases sitting between them. The CDR3 loop is CATSFGANTGELFF. The CDR3 nucleotides are TGTGCCACCAGCTTCGGAGCGAACACCGGGGAGCTGTTTTTT. Full variable domain (missing parts from reference TRBV15 and TRBJ2-2): DAMVIQNPRYQVTQFGKPVTLSCSQTLNHNVMYWYQQKSSQAPKLLFHYYDKDFNNEADTPDNFQSRRPNTSFCFLDIRSPGLGDTAMYLCATSFGANTGELFFGEGSRLTVL.

V is TRBV5-6 and J is TRBJ1-3; maybe TRBD1 (6 bases). V lost 2 bases and J lost 2, with 14 bases in between. This CDR3 contains 16 residues. Germline V CDR1 and CDR2: SGHDT, YYEEEE. CDR3 sequence (DNA): TGTGCCAGCAGCTTCCTCAGGGGTAGAGCTGGAAACACCATATATTTT. It specifies CASSFLRGRAGNTIYF. Combining the CDR3 with reference TRBV5-6 and TRBJ1-3 gives the whole variable domain DAGVTQSPTHLIKTRGQQVTLRCSPKSGHDTVSWYQQALGQGPQFIFQYYEEEERQRGNFPDRFSGHQFPNYSSELNVNALLLGDSALYLCASSFLRGRAGNTIYFGEGSWLTVV.

The chain carries TRBV6-2 or TRBV6-3 and TRBJ2-7; 14 positions agree with TRBD2. Trimming removed 4 bases from V and 5 bases from J; junction bases left unmatched: 1. The CDR3 consists of 14 residues. Germline V gene lookup returns CDR1 MNHEY and CDR2 SVGEGT. The CDR3, as DNA: TGTGCCAGCAGTTGGACTAGCGGGAGGAACGAGCAGTACTTC. Protein product: CASSWTSGRNEQYF.

The V gene is TRBV7-6, the J gene TRBJ1-4; possible D gene TRBD1, 5 bases. With 1 base removed from V and 5 bases from J, the gap between germline ends came to 11 bases. CDR3 size: 15 residues. Germline assignment: CDR1 SGHVS and CDR2 FNYEAQ. DNA for the CDR3: TGTGCCAGCAGCTTAGACAGGAGGGCGAATGAAAAACTGTTTTTT. Amino acids: CASSLDRRANEKLFF.

The CDR3 spells CASRPIGTWEQFF. CDR3 in DNA: TGTGCCAGCAGGCCCATCGGGACTTGGGAGCAGTTCTTC. The chain joins TRBV5-4 to TRBJ2-1; D might be TRBD2 (6 bases). Germline lookup yields CDR1 SGHNT and CDR2 YYREEE (reference sequence). Trimming cost V 5 bases and J 10 bases, with 16 bases left between them. The CDR3 extends over 13 amino acids.

The J gene is TRBJ2-1, the V gene TRBV19, with TRBD1 matching over 12 bases. The trim removed 5 bases at V and 9 bases at J, leaving 11 bases unmatched. Per germline, CDR1 LNHDA and CDR2 SQIVND (reference sequence). CDR3 size: 16 residues. This CDR3 is CASSPRDRGRSGEQFF. The CDR3 DNA follows: TGTGCCAGTAGTCCCCGGGACAGGGGGCGTTCGGGTGAGCAGTTCTTC.

The genes are TRBV6-5 and TRBJ1-1; D might be TRBD1 (5 bases). Per the germline V gene, CDR1 is MNHEY and CDR2 is SVGAGI. Trimming removed 8 bases from V and 5 bases from J, with 12 bases in between. The CDR3 length is 12 residues. The CDR3 DNA is TGTGCCAGCCTTTGGAAGGGGACTGAAGCTTTCTTT. This encodes CASLWKGTEAFF.

The rearrangement links TRBV29-1 to TRBJ2-2, with 8 bases fitting TRBD2. Trimming took 7 bases from V and 7 from J; bases not matched to a gene: 8. Looked up from germline, CDR1 is SQVTM and CDR2 is ANQGSEA. This CDR3 spans 13 amino acids. The CDR3 is CSGRTSRVGELFF. The CDR3 DNA follows: TGCAGCGGTCGGACTAGCCGAGTCGGGGAGCTGTTTTTT.